The T cell receptor (beta chain) under discussion was sequenced for a study of T cells after yellow fever vaccination. Study-wide points: High-abundance clonotypes from the bulk population could contaminate FACS-sorted repertoires. Among primary-vaccination clones, most reappeared after the booster, at approximately 96% for CD4 and 85% to 90% for CD8. The appearance of a small share of clonotypes in both CD4 and CD8 compartments was observed.

In making TCR cDNA, 5'RACE template switching added a universal primer site and UMIs to it. TCRdb re-called the 5' RACE reads with MiXCR, one entry per CDR3 protein. The sample holds some 240,000 distinct CDR3 sequences; roughly 4% are singletons and the top ten take under 20%. Trimming took 8 bases from V and 3 from J; bases not matched to a gene: 2. Germline CDR1 is SGHAT and CDR2 is FQNNGV. This CDR3 comprises 13 residues. This clonotype was seen ten or more times. What it binds is unknown. Sequencing used PBMCs, obtained 15 days after the yellow fever booster vaccination. This clonotype was obtained from a man younger than 35 who received the YFV17D yellow fever vaccine. The chain is built from TRBV11-2 and TRBJ2-3; 10 nucleotides line up with TRBD2. The CDR3 nucleotides read TGTGCCAGCGCACTAGCGGGAACAGATACGCAGTATTTT. Its translation: CASALAGTDTQYF.